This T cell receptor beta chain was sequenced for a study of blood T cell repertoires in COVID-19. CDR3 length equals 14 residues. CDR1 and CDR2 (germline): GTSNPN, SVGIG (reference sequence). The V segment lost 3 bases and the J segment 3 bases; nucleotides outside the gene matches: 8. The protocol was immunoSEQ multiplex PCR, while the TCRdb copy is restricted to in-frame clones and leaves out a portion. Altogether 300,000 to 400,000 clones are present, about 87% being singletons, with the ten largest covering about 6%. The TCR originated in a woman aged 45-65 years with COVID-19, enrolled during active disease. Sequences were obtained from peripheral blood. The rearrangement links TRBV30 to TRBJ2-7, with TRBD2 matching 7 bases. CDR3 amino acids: CAWSQGAGDYEQYF. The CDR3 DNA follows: TGTGCCTGGAGCCAAGGGGCGGGAGACTACGAGCAGTACTTC.